The entry below describes one T cell receptor (beta chain). This clone's antigen is unknown. One base away there is no much larger clone; base qualities are not given. The sample originates from a study of T cell repertoires in cytomegalovirus infection (dated by TCRdb to about 2019). Regarding the complete study: Peptide stimulations targeted recently identified HLA-C-restricted CMV epitopes, whose presentation resists viral immunomodulation, together with well-studied HLA-B-restricted epitopes. Because public TCR beta signatures pointed to carriage of CMV infection together with the matching HLA type, the HLA type of each donor mattered for the analysis.

Reading the label with the study, this specimen's treatment or condition is: in vitro stimulation with specific CMV peptide epitopes to enrich CMV-specific T cells. For sequencing, an Illumina HiSeq 1500 was employed. TCRdb reprocessing: public reads trimmed at Q25 with fastp, clones called with MiXCR, in-frame beta chains kept. Each record represents a unique CDR3 protein, reported with the most common genes and DNA among its rows. The sample data list 350,000 to 400,000 distinct CDR3 sequences, and around a third of these were observed just once. Roughly 13% of the sample rests with the top ten. The paper as a whole reports these results and caveats: In both this cohort and an independent cohort of more than 350 donors, the cumulative frequency of public TCR beta family members distinguished carriers of CMV infection plus the relevant HLA type. The ex vivo response was dominated by HLA-C-restricted CMV-specific TCR beta clonotypes, which also provided the single most frequent clonotype in two of eight donors.

This sequence originates from a human donor in good health (CMV status not recorded). Some clones in this sample may be carry-over from other donors' samples. This specimen was cultured PBMCs, taken from culture after CMV antigen stimulation.

DNA sequence: TGCAGTGCTCCCACTCTAGGACAGGGTTACAATGAGCAGTTCTTC. Its protein product is CSAPTLGQGYNEQFF. This sequence uses TRBV20-1 and TRBJ2-1, with 8 bases in between that match TRBD1. Germline trimming: 5 bases from V, 4 bases from J; junction bases outside gene matches: 10. The CDR3 starts with the cysteine, ends with the phenylalanine, and has 15 residues. Of all the DNA, just the CDR3 is kept, 45 bases in frame from base 1. Via the germline V gene (reference sequence), CDR1 is DFQATT and CDR2 SNEGSKA.